The 12 T cell receptor beta chains in this list originate from one sample, sequenced in a study of blood T cell repertoires in COVID-19. Generated by immunoSEQ multiplex PCR, the TCRdb table keeps only in-frame clones and is missing some. The sample holds hundreds of thousands of clones, around 92% seen once. Sequenced input: peripheral blood. Source of these receptors: a woman in her thirties with COVID-19, enrolled during active disease.

This rearrangement joins TRBV28 to TRBJ2-4; TRBD2 matches at 8 bases. J gave up 3 bases and V 6 bases, and 13 bases lay outside the gene matches. Germline lookup yields CDR1 MDHEN and CDR2 SYDVKM. CDR3 length: 17 residues. The DNA for the CDR3 is TGTGCCAGCAGCCCAAGCGGGGGCTCAGGAGGCAAAAACATTCAGTACTTC. This sequence encodes CASSPSGGSGGKNIQYF.

V is TRBV4-1 and J is TRBJ2-2; TRBD1 might be the D (5 bases). Germline CDR1 is MGHRA and CDR2 is YSYEKL. The CDR3 covers 16 residues. V was trimmed by 0 bases and J by 1 base, leaving 9 bases between them. As DNA, the CDR3 is TGCGCCAGCAGCCAAGATCCAGGGCTGAACACCGGGGAGCTGTTTTTT. Translation gives CASSQDPGLNTGELFF.

This chain uses TRBV10-2 with TRBJ2-2; 12 bases map to TRBD2. Germline loops: CDR1 WSHSY, CDR2 SAAADI. V shed 6 bases and J 5 bases; nucleotides not matched to a gene: 7. The CDR3 has 16 amino acids. DNA for the CDR3: TGCGCCAGCAGCAGACTAGCGGGAGAGCGGACCGGGGAGCTGTTTTTT. Residues: CASSRLAGERTGELFF.

The rearrangement links TRBV19 to TRBJ2-1; TRBD2 aligns across 8 bases. CDR1 and CDR2 from the germline V gene are LNHDA and SQIVND (reference sequence). The trim removed 6 bases at V and 3 bases at J, leaving 10 bases unmatched. This CDR3 comprises 16 residues. The CDR3 coding sequence is TGTGCCAGTAGGCCCCGGGGGGGAACTGTCTACAATGAGCAGTTCTTC. It is translated as CASRPRGGTVYNEQFF.

V and J are TRBV7-2 and TRBJ1-2, with D unresolved. This CDR3 region has 14 residues. Germline V gene lookup returns CDR1 SGHTA and CDR2 FQGNSA. V was trimmed by 5 bases and J by 2 bases, leaving 12 bases between them. CDR3 sequence (DNA): TGTGCCAGCAGCCAACCGGTTAGAAACTATGGCTACACCTTC. The encoded protein is CASSQPVRNYGYTF. Full variable domain (missing parts from reference TRBV7-2 and TRBJ1-2): GAGVSQSPSNKVTEKGKDVELRCDPISGHTALYWYRQSLGQGLEFLIYFQGNSAPDKSGLPSDRFSAERTGGSVSTLTIQRTQQEDSAVYLCASSQPVRNYGYTFGSGTRLTVV.

This chain uses TRBV7-8 with TRBJ2-2, with 11 bases identical to TRBD2. The CDR3 length is 16 residues. Germline V gives CDR1 SGHVS, CDR2 FQNEAQ. The V segment lost 4 bases and the J segment 5 bases; nucleotides outside the gene matches: 6. CDR3 nucleotide sequence: TGTGCCAGCAGCTCGATAGCGGGGGGGAGTACCGGGGAGCTGTTTTTT. As protein: CASSSIAGGSTGELFF.

The gene calls are TRBV5-6 and TRBJ1-5; D is uncertain. Trimming pared 1 base from V and 4 bases from J, leaving 12 bases between. Germline CDR1 is SGHDT and CDR2 is YYEEEE. The length of the CDR3 is 15 residues. The CDR3: CASSLFRYENQPQHF. The DNA for the CDR3 is TGTGCCAGCAGCTTGTTTCGATACGAGAATCAGCCCCAGCATTTT.

This clone has a count of ten or more. V usage is TRBV13 and J usage is TRBJ1-2; 7 positions match TRBD1. Trimming took 0 bases from V and 2 from J; bases not matched to a gene: 6. The CDR3 has 16 amino acids. Germline values: CDR1 PRHDT, CDR2 FYEKMQ (reference sequence). The CDR3 DNA sequence: TGTGCCAGCAGCTTAGGCCGGACAGGCCTCAACTATGGCTACACCTTC. As protein: CASSLGRTGLNYGYTF.

This chain links TRBV19 with TRBJ1-2; TRBD1 agrees at 9 bases. The germline V gene has CDR1 LNHDA and CDR2 SQIVND (reference sequence). Trimming took 5 bases from V and 5 from J; bases not matched to a gene: 6. There are 14 residues in the CDR3. The CDR3 DNA is TGTGCCAGTAGTCTCTCCGGGACAGGGTATGGCTACACCTTC. This encodes CASSLSGTGYGYTF.

The chain joins TRBV9 to TRBJ1-2, with D maybe TRBD1 (6 bases). The CDR3 spans 13 residues. Trimming stripped 4 bases from V and 8 bases from J, with 15 bases between. Germline CDR1 and CDR2: SGDLS and YYNGEE. CDR3 nucleotide sequence: TGTGCCAGCAGCCCTCCAGGGGCGCGAGGCTACACCTTC. Protein product: CASSPPGARGYTF.

This chain joins TRBV12-5 and TRBJ2-5, with 8 positions matching TRBD2. The CDR3 consists of 13 residues. J gave up 4 bases and V 8 bases, and 6 bases lay outside the gene matches. Germline assignment: CDR1 LGHNT and CDR2 FRNRAP. The CDR3 bases are TGTGCTAGTTCATCGGCGGGAGGAGAGACCCAGTACTTC. It specifies CASSSAGGETQYF. The full variable domain, with the rest looked up from reference TRBV12-5 and TRBJ2-5, is DARVTQTPRHKVTEMGQEVTMRCQPILGHNTVFWYRQTMMQGLELLAYFRNRAPLDDSGMPKDRFSAEMPDATLATLKIQPSEPRDSAVYFCASSSAGGETQYFGPGTRLLVL.

CDR3 bases: TGCGCCAGCAGCTCCGGACTAGCGAGGAGCTACAATGAGCAGTTCTTC. This sequence encodes CASSSGLARSYNEQFF. The V and J genes are TRBV4-1 and TRBJ2-1; 9 bases fit TRBD2. Per the germline V gene, CDR1 is MGHRA and CDR2 is YSYEKL. The V segment lost 5 bases and the J segment 3 bases; nucleotides outside the gene matches: 8. CDR3 length equals 16 residues.